Listed below are T cell receptor beta chains from one sample, sequenced in a study of CD8 T cells in Susac syndrome. TCRdb analysed the immunoSEQ multiplex PCR reads with MiXCR anew, one entry per CDR3 protein. The sample lists about 77,000 distinct CDR3 sequences, about 93% occurring once. The material sequenced was CD4+ T cells from PBMCs. The source is a human donor with Susac syndrome. CDR3s include the opening cysteine and the closing phenylalanine or tryptophan. D genes are given only for firm matches. For some rows the clone size is stated as once, few or many, or as a class when expanded; others skip it.

clone_size: NA; j_call: TRBJ2-1; v_call: TRBV12-3/TRBV12-4; d_call: NA; cdr3_aa: CASSQNRDREQFF; cdr3_nt: TGTGCCAGCAGTCAAAACAGGGATCGGGAGCAGTTCTTC
clone_size: NA; j_call: TRBJ2-1; v_call: TRBV20-1; d_call: TRBD2; cdr3_aa: CSASGGVNYNEQFF; cdr3_nt: TGCAGTGCCAGCGGGGGGGTTAATTACAATGAGCAGTTCTTC
clone_size: NA; j_call: TRBJ1-2; v_call: TRBV20-1; d_call: NA; cdr3_aa: CSARGGQREDNYGYTF; cdr3_nt: TGCAGTGCTAGAGGTGGCCAGAGGGAAGACAACTATGGCTACACCTTC
clone_size: NA; j_call: TRBJ1-5; v_call: TRBV29-1; d_call: NA; cdr3_aa: CSVGGGGNNQPQHF; cdr3_nt: TGCAGCGTTGGAGGTGGCGGGAACAATCAGCCCCAGCATTTT
clone_size: NA; j_call: TRBJ2-5; v_call: TRBV2; d_call: NA; cdr3_aa: CASSERGLKQETQYF; cdr3_nt: TGTGCCAGCAGTGAGCGGGGACTTAAGCAAGAGACCCAGTACTTC
clone_size: NA; j_call: TRBJ1-4; v_call: TRBV29-1; d_call: NA; cdr3_aa: CSVENLDEKLFF; cdr3_nt: TGCAGCGTTGAGAATCTAGATGAAAAACTGTTTTTT
clone_size: NA; j_call: TRBJ2-1; v_call: TRBV7-2; d_call: NA; cdr3_aa: CASIPSVLEGGEQFF; cdr3_nt: TGTGCCAGCATCCCTAGCGTCCTCGAGGGTGGTGAGCAGTTCTTC
clone_size: NA; j_call: TRBJ1-5; v_call: TRBV28; d_call: NA; cdr3_aa: CASSLVKGLFRGGNQPQHF; cdr3_nt: TGTGCCAGCAGTTTGGTTAAAGGATTGTTCCGGGGGGGGAATCAGCCCCAGCATTTT
clone_size: NA; j_call: TRBJ1-2; v_call: TRBV12-3/TRBV12-4; d_call: NA; cdr3_aa: CASSLKSLDYGYTF; cdr3_nt: TGTGCCAGCAGTTTGAAGTCCCTGGACTATGGCTACACCTTC
clone_size: NA; j_call: TRBJ2-3; v_call: TRBV11-1; d_call: NA; cdr3_aa: CASSSRVNTDTQYF; cdr3_nt: TGTGCCAGCAGCTCAAGAGTTAACACAGATACGCAGTATTTT
clone_size: NA; j_call: TRBJ2-2; v_call: TRBV20-1; d_call: TRBD1; cdr3_aa: CSANRQGPGELFF; cdr3_nt: TGCAGTGCCAATAGACAGGGACCGGGGGAGCTGTTTTTT
clone_size: NA; j_call: TRBJ2-5; v_call: TRBV5-4; d_call: TRBD2; cdr3_aa: CASSWLAGSEVETQYF; cdr3_nt: TGTGCCAGCAGCTGGCTAGCGGGATCCGAAGTGGAGACCCAGTACTTC
clone_size: few; j_call: TRBJ2-5; v_call: TRBV30; d_call: TRBD2; cdr3_aa: CAWSRTGLAGETQYF; cdr3_nt: TGTGCCTGGAGTCGCACGGGACTAGCTGGCGAGACCCAGTACTTC
clone_size: NA; j_call: TRBJ2-5; v_call: TRBV5-5; d_call: NA; cdr3_aa: CASSLIWGRETQYF; cdr3_nt: TGTGCCAGCAGCTTGATATGGGGGAGAGAGACCCAGTACTTC
clone_size: NA; j_call: TRBJ1-6; v_call: TRBV5-5; d_call: TRBD1; cdr3_aa: CASSFSSTGGSPLHF; cdr3_nt: TGTGCCAGCAGCTTTTCCTCGACAGGGGGGTCACCCCTCCACTTT
clone_size: NA; j_call: TRBJ2-4; v_call: TRBV3-1; d_call: TRBD1; cdr3_aa: CASSQARPGTGGNIQYF; cdr3_nt: TGTGCCAGCAGCCAAGCCAGACCCGGGACAGGGGGAAACATTCAGTACTTC
clone_size: NA; j_call: TRBJ2-6; v_call: TRBV29-1; d_call: NA; cdr3_aa: CSVVHRGGLSATGANVLTF; cdr3_nt: TGCAGCGTTGTCCACAGGGGGGGTTTATCAGCGACTGGGGCCAACGTCCTGACTTTC
clone_size: NA; j_call: TRBJ2-1; v_call: TRBV27; d_call: TRBD2; cdr3_aa: CASSLRREGLFPRFF; cdr3_nt: TGTGCCAGCAGTTTAAGGCGGGAGGGCTTATTTCCCCGGTTCTTC
clone_size: NA; j_call: TRBJ2-3; v_call: TRBV15; d_call: NA; cdr3_aa: CATSRDGLDTQYF; cdr3_nt: TGTGCCACCAGCAGAGATGGGTTAGATACGCAGTATTTT
clone_size: NA; j_call: TRBJ1-2; v_call: TRBV30; d_call: TRBD1; cdr3_aa: CAWRLQGALNYGYTF; cdr3_nt: TGTGCCTGGAGACTACAGGGGGCCTTGAACTATGGCTACACCTTC
clone_size: NA; j_call: TRBJ2-5; v_call: TRBV7-2; d_call: TRBD2; cdr3_aa: CASSLAGLGGETQYF; cdr3_nt: TGTGCCAGCAGCTTAGCAGGCCTGGGGGGGGAGACCCAGTACTTC
clone_size: NA; j_call: TRBJ2-3; v_call: TRBV20-1; d_call: NA; cdr3_aa: CSADTPGDTQYF; cdr3_nt: TGCAGTGCTGACACCCCGGGAGATACGCAGTATTTT
clone_size: NA; j_call: TRBJ1-2; v_call: TRBV28; d_call: NA; cdr3_aa: CASSFGTNYGYTF; cdr3_nt: TGTGCCAGCAGTTTTGGGACGAACTATGGCTACACCTTC
clone_size: NA; j_call: TRBJ1-1; v_call: TRBV27; d_call: TRBD1; cdr3_aa: CASRINPGQVSMNTEAFF; cdr3_nt: TGTGCCAGCAGGATAAACCCGGGACAGGTTTCCATGAACACTGAAGCTTTCTTT
clone_size: NA; j_call: TRBJ2-3; v_call: TRBV2; d_call: NA; cdr3_aa: CASRSSFTDTQYF; cdr3_nt: TGTGCCAGCAGGAGTAGTTTCACAGATACGCAGTATTTT
clone_size: NA; j_call: TRBJ1-5; v_call: TRBV28; d_call: TRBD1; cdr3_aa: CASSSGQKIYQPQHF; cdr3_nt: TGTGCCAGCAGCTCGGGACAGAAGATTTATCAGCCCCAGCATTTT
clone_size: NA; j_call: TRBJ1-2; v_call: TRBV14; d_call: NA; cdr3_aa: CASSPELYSPYTF; cdr3_nt: TGTGCCAGCAGCCCGGAACTGTACAGCCCCTACACCTTC
clone_size: NA; j_call: TRBJ2-7; v_call: TRBV28; d_call: NA; cdr3_aa: CASITRGTFYEQYF; cdr3_nt: TGTGCCAGCATCACGAGGGGGACTTTCTACGAGCAGTACTTC
clone_size: few; j_call: TRBJ2-5; v_call: TRBV15; d_call: NA; cdr3_aa: CATASYGQTKETQYF; cdr3_nt: TGTGCCACAGCCTCGTATGGCCAGACGAAAGAGACCCAGTACTTC
clone_size: NA; j_call: TRBJ2-1; v_call: TRBV10-3; d_call: TRBD1; cdr3_aa: CAISGGTGPQFF; cdr3_nt: TGTGCCATCAGTGGAGGGACAGGCCCCCAGTTCTTC